The T cell receptor (beta chain) described here comes from a study of blood T cell repertoires in COVID-19. Libraries were prepared by immunoSEQ multiplex PCR; TCRdb keeps only in-frame clonotypes and omits some of them. This table has about 240,000 clones, around 83% appearing once. The CDR3 is 15 amino acids. Per germline, CDR1 SGHRS and CDR2 YFSETQ. The ends lost 4 bases at V and 0 bases at J; junction bases unmatched: 3. The chain carries TRBV5-1 and TRBJ1-4; 7 positions agree with TRBD1. The sequence derives from a woman between 50 and 59 years old with COVID-19, enrolled during active disease. Material for sequencing was peripheral blood. CDR3 protein: CASSGQGATNEKLFF. The CDR3 region has the DNA TGCGCCAGCAGCGGTCAGGGGGCAACTAATGAAAAACTGTTTTTT.